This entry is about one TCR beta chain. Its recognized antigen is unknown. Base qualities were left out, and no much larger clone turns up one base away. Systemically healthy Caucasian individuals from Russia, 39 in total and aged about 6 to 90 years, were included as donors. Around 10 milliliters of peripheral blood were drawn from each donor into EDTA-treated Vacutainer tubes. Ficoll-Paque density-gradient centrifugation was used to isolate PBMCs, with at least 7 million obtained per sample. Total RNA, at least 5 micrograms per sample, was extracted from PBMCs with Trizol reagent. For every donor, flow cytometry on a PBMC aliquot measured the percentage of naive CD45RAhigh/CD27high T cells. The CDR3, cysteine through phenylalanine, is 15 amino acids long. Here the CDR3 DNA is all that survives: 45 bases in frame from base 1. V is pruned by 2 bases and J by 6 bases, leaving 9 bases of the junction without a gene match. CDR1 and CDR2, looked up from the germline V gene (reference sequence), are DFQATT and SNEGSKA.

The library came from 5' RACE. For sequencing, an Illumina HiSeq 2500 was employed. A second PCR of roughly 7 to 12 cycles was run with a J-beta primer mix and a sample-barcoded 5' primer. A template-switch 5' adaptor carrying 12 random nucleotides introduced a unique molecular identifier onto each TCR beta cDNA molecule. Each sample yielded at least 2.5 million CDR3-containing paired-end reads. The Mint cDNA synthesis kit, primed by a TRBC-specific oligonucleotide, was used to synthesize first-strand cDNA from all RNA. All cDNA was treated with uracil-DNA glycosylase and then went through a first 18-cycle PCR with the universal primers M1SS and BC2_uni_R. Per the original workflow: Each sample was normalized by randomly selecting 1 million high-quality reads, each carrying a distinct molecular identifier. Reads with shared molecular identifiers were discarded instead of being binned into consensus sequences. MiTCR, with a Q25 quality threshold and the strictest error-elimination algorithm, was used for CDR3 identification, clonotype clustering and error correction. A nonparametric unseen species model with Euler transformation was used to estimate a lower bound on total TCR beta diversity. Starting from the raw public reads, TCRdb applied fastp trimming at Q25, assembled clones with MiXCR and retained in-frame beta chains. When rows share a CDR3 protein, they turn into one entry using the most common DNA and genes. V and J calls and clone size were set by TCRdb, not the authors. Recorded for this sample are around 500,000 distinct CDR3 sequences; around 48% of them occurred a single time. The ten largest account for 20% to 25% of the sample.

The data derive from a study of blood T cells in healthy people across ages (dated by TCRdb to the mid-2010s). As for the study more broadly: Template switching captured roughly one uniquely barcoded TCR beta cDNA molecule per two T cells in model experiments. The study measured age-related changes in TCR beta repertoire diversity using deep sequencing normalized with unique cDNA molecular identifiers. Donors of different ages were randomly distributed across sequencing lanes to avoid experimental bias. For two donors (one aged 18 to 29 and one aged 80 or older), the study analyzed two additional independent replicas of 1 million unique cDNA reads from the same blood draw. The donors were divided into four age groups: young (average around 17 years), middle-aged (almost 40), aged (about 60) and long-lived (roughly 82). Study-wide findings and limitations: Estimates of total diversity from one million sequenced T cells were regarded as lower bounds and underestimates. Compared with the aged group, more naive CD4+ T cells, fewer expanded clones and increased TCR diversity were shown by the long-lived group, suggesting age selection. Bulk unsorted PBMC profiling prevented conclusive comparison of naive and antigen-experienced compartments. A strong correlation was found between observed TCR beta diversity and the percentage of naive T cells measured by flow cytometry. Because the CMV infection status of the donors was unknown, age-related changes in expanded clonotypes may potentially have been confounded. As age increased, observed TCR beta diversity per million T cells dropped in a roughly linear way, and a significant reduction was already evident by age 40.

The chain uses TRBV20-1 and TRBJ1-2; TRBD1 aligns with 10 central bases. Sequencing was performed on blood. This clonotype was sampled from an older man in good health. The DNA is TGCAGTGCTAGACCCGGACAGGGGGGCGACCATGGCTACACCTTC. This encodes CSARPGQGGDHGYTF.